A single sample gave rise to the 32 T cell receptor beta chains below, sequenced in a study of T cells in Graves' hyperthyroidism and ophthalmopathy. RNA transcripts were the template for amplifying TCR beta CDR3 regions. In the first-round RT-PCR of the TCR CDR3, the HTBI primer set was used. One entry per CDR3 protein results from TCRdb running MiXCR on the multiplex PCR reads. The data contain almost 600,000 distinct CDR3 sequences, approximately 15% of them seen just once; the ten biggest clones take up roughly 5.5%. Sequencing input: blood. These receptors all stem from a woman in her 30s with Graves' hyperthyroidism that later progressed to Graves' ophthalmopathy.

Notes on this clonotype: A single base separates this from a much larger clone, so it may be a read error. The J gene is TRBJ2-1, the V gene TRBV28; D might be TRBD2 (6 bases). CDR1 and CDR2 (germline): MDHEN, SYDVKM. V shed 2 bases and J shed 5 bases, with 13 bases lying between them. The CDR3 runs to 15 residues. The CDR3 bases are TGTGCCAGCAGTTTACGGGAGAGAGGGAACAATGAGCAGTTCTTC. This translates into CASSLRERGNNEQFF. Filled out from reference TRBV28 and TRBJ2-1, the complete variable domain reads DVKVTQSSRYLVKRTGEKVFLECVQDMDHENMFWYRQDPGLGLRLIYFSYDVKMKEKGDIPEGYSVSREKKERFSLILESASTNQTSMYLCASSLRERGNNEQFFGPGTRLTVL.

In this sample, this clonotype turned up a few times. Germline is not matched at one junction end, which may reflect a read error. The genes are TRBV20-1 and TRBJ1-4, with 7 bases matching TRBD1. The CDR3 is 13 amino acids. CDR1 DFQATT and CDR2 SNEGSKA come from the germline V gene (reference sequence). In DNA, the CDR3 is TGCAGTGCCGCACAGGGGTCTAATGAAAAACCGTTTTTT. It specifies CSAAQGSNEKPFF.

This clonotype was found many times. V gene TRBV2 combines with J gene TRBJ1-4; D is unclear. CDR3 length equals 14 residues. Per the germline V gene, CDR1 is SNHLY and CDR2 is FYNNEI. Trimming pared 7 bases from V and 0 bases from J, leaving 9 bases between. In nucleotides, the CDR3 is TGTGCCAGCACCAGCCTTGCAACTAATGAAAAACTGTTTTTT. Encoded protein: CASTSLATNEKLFF.

This clonotype was detected only a few times. The chain couples TRBV11-2 to TRBJ1-4, with D perhaps TRBD1 (6 bases). This CDR3 region has 13 residues. Trimming removed 11 bases from V and 6 bases from J, with 16 bases in between. Germline V gene sequence: CDR1 SGHAT, CDR2 FQNNGV. The CDR3 region is CAGGGRQHEKLFF. As DNA, the CDR3 is TGTGCCGGCGGGGGCAGGCAACATGAAAAACTGTTTTTT.

This clonotype was detected ten times or more. J is TRBJ1-2 and V is TRBV12-3 or TRBV12-4, with 11 bases that match TRBD1. V lost 2 bases to trimming and J lost 8 bases; unmatched junction nucleotides: 7. CDR3 length: 15 amino acids. In nucleotides, the CDR3 is TGTGCCAGCAGTTTATTACGGACAGGGGGCAGCGGCTACACCTTC. This translates into CASSLLRTGGSGYTF.

This clonotype turned up a few times. The CDR3 sequence: CASSQDFMGLIMSSYEQFF. DNA for the CDR3: TGCGCCAGCAGCCAAGATTTCATGGGGCTAATTATGAGCTCCTACGAGCAGTTCTTC. The J gene is TRBJ2-7, the V gene TRBV4-3, with TRBD1 as a possible D gene (5 bases). The J call is doubtful: the DNA matches TRBJ2-1 better. Looked up from germline, CDR1 is LGHNA and CDR2 is YSLEER. The CDR3 covers 19 residues.

The chain uses TRBV5-1 and TRBJ2-5, with 11 positions matching TRBD2. This CDR3 is 14 amino acids long. Germline V CDR1 and CDR2: SGHRS, YFSETQ. V lost 5 bases to trimming and J lost 2 bases; unmatched junction nucleotides: 2. CDR3 region: CASRRTSGQETQYF. Written as DNA, the CDR3 is TGCGCCAGCAGACGGACTAGCGGGCAAGAGACCCAGTACTTC.

The chain employs TRBV28 and TRBJ1-4; D uncertain. The CDR3 contains 14 residues. The germline gives CDR1 MDHEN, CDR2 SYDVKM. The germline V and J ends were trimmed by 6 bases and 8 bases, with 16 bases remaining between them. The CDR3 loop reads CASSIGLPSEKLFF. Here the CDR3 DNA reads TGTGCCAGCAGCATCGGACTCCCGTCGGAAAAACTGTTTTTT.

This clonotype was counted many times. V and J are TRBV2 and TRBJ2-2; 11 bases fit TRBD2. The germline gives CDR1 SNHLY, CDR2 FYNNEI. This CDR3 has 15 amino acids. Trimming removed 3 bases from V and 7 bases from J; junction bases left unmatched: 4. The CDR3: CASSEKLAGVGELFF. The CDR3 DNA is TGTGCCAGCAGTGAGAAACTAGCGGGAGTCGGGGAGCTGTTTTTT.

This rearrangement joins TRBV19 to TRBJ2-7, with a tentative D call TRBD1 (6 bases). This CDR3 is built from 13 residues. Germline V lookup: CDR1 LNHDA, CDR2 SQIVND (reference sequence). Between the trimmed V and J ends, which lost 3 bases and 5 bases, there was a span of 11 bases. The CDR3 sequence is CASSIARGNEQYF. The CDR3 region has the DNA TGTGCCAGTAGTATCGCCAGGGGAAACGAGCAGTACTTC. The complete variable domain, with remaining parts taken from reference TRBV19 and TRBJ2-7, reads DGGITQSPKYLFRKEGQNVTLSCEQNLNHDAMYWYRQDPGQGLRLIYYSQIVNDFQKGDIAEGYSVSREKKESFPLTVTSAQKNPTAFYLCASSIARGNEQYFGPGTRLTVT.

V and J are TRBV30 and TRBJ1-2, with 10 nucleotides matching TRBD1. Trimming removed 2 bases from V and 3 bases from J; junction bases left unmatched: 6. From germline, CDR1 is GTSNPN and CDR2 SVGIG (reference sequence). The CDR3 covers 15 residues. This chain's CDR3 is CAWSSSGTGDYGYTF. DNA of the CDR3: TGTGCCTGGAGTTCCTCCGGGACAGGGGACTATGGCTACACCTTC.

V is TRBV20-1 and J is TRBJ2-7; TRBD2 matches at 10 bases. Trimming at V came to 0 bases and at J to 3 bases, leaving 11 bases not matched to a gene. CDR3 length: 17 amino acids. Germline values: CDR1 DFQATT, CDR2 SNEGSKA (reference sequence). The CDR3 sequence is CSARDRTSGTSDYEQYF. The DNA for the CDR3 is TGCAGTGCTAGAGATAGGACGTCCGGGACTAGCGACTACGAGCAGTACTTC.

This clonotype was detected a few times. The chain uses TRBV12-3 or TRBV12-4 and TRBJ1-1, with a tentative D call TRBD1 (6 bases). CDR3 size: 14 residues. V was cut by 5 bases and J by 3 bases, with 13 bases left in between. The CDR3 sequence: CASSPIGGYTEAFF. As DNA, the CDR3 is TGTGCCAGCAGTCCGATAGGGGGTTACACTGAAGCTTTCTTT.

This clonotype occurred once. The chain combines TRBV28 with TRBJ1-1; D is ambiguous. V lost 8 bases and J lost 3, with 19 bases in between. Germline CDR1 is MDHEN and CDR2 is SYDVKM. This CDR3 has 15 amino acids. CDR3 DNA: TGTGCCAGCGGTACGTGGACGGCAAAATACACTGAAGCTTTCTTT. Translation: CASGTWTAKYTEAFF. The entire variable domain, with the rest obtained from reference TRBV28 and TRBJ1-1, is as follows: DVKVTQSSRYLVKRTGEKVFLECVQDMDHENMFWYRQDPGLGLRLIYFSYDVKMKEKGDIPEGYSVSREKKERFSLILESASTNQTSMYLCASGTWTAKYTEAFFGQGTRLTVV.

This clonotype was found many times. The chain is built from TRBV29-1 and TRBJ1-2; maybe TRBD1 (5 bases). Germline CDR1 reads SQVTM; CDR2 reads ANQGSEA. The CDR3 extends over 12 amino acids. V gave up 4 bases and J gave up 4 bases, with 10 bases separating them. The CDR3, as DNA: TGCAGCGTTGGGTACGGGGGCTATGGCTACACCTTC. This gives the protein CSVGYGGYGYTF.

The chain has TRBV19 and TRBJ2-1; TRBD2 aligns across 10 bases. This CDR3 is built from 16 residues. The J segment lost 4 bases and the V segment lost 5 bases, leaving 8 bases of the junction unmatched. The V gene's germline CDR1 is LNHDA and CDR2 SQIVND (reference sequence). The CDR3 DNA sequence: TGTGCCAGTAGTCGTTTGTCTAGCGGGAGTTACAATGAGCAGTTCTTC. It is translated as CASSRLSSGSYNEQFF.

In its sample, this clonotype was seen a few times. This chain connects TRBV7-6 to TRBJ2-1, with D possibly TRBD2 on 6 matching bases. The germline CDR1 and CDR2 sequences are SGHVS and FNYEAQ. The CDR3 consists of 18 residues. V lost 5 bases and J 3 bases, leaving 23 bases between the germline ends. The CDR3 sequence is CASSPLNGSTPFYNEQFF. For the CDR3, the DNA is TGTGCCAGCAGCCCCCTGAACGGGAGTACCCCTTTCTACAATGAGCAGTTCTTC.

Of note for this clonotype: It may be a read error: a sequence one base away is much more abundant. The chain links TRBV12-5 to TRBJ1-1; D gene ambiguous. V lost 7 bases and J 6 bases, leaving 12 bases between the germline ends. This CDR3 is built from 12 residues. Germline CDR1 and CDR2: LGHNT and FRNRAP. The CDR3 bases are TGTGCTAGTGATTTCGGGATCCCTGAAGCTTTCTTT. The encoded protein is CASDFGIPEAFF. The variable domain in full, completed from reference TRBV12-5 and TRBJ1-1, reads DARVTQTPRHKVTEMGQEVTMRCQPILGHNTVFWYRQTMMQGLELLAYFRNRAPLDDSGMPKDRFSAEMPDATLATLKIQPSEPRDSAVYFCASDFGIPEAFFGQGTRLTVV.

Ten or more counts support this clonotype. The chain uses TRBV11-2 and TRBJ1-1; no clear D gene. The CDR3 runs to 16 residues. The germline gives CDR1 SGHAT, CDR2 FQNNGV. V lost 5 bases and J lost 2, with 18 bases in between. The CDR3 region has the DNA TGTGCCAGCAGCACGTATTCGGACCACGGAAACACTGAAGCTTTCTTT. Protein product: CASSTYSDHGNTEAFF.

This clonotype was picked up many times. V is TRBV7-3 and J is TRBJ2-1; 9 bases are a match to TRBD1. CDR1 SGHTA and CDR2 FQGTGA come from the germline V gene. The CDR3 extends over 13 amino acids. After removal of 10 bases from V and 6 bases from J, the junction contained 7 bases not matched to a gene. The chain's CDR3 is CATSQGAGNEQFF. DNA for the CDR3: TGTGCCACCTCACAGGGGGCAGGCAATGAGCAGTTCTTC.

The table lists this clonotype with many counts. V is TRBV28 and J is TRBJ1-2; 10 bases agree with TRBD1. V dropped 2 bases and J dropped 3; count of bases not matched to a gene: 6. CDR1 and CDR2 (germline): MDHEN, SYDVKM. This CDR3 spans 16 amino acids. CDR3 amino acids: CASSLGPGQGYYGYTF. The CDR3 coding sequence is TGTGCCAGCAGTTTAGGACCGGGACAGGGGTACTATGGCTACACCTTC.

As concerns this clonotype: A read error may be the cause here, since a much bigger clone is one base away. The chain joins TRBV7-9 to TRBJ2-3; 9 bases map to TRBD2. The CDR3 length is 16 residues. Germline V CDR1 and CDR2: SEHNR, FQNEAQ (reference sequence). The trim removed 4 bases at V and 0 bases at J, leaving 5 bases unmatched. In nucleotides, the CDR3 is TGTGCCAGCAGCTCAGCCCTAGCGGGAAGCACAGATACGCAGTATTTT. Translation gives CASSSALAGSTDTQYF.

This clonotype has just a few counts. The chain uses TRBV12-3 or TRBV12-4 and TRBJ2-7, with a possible D match to TRBD1 (6 bases). The CDR3 has 12 residues. V was pared by 6 bases and J by 5 bases, with 11 bases between. In nucleotides, the CDR3 is TGTGCCAGCAGAATACAGGGTAACGAGCAGTACTTC. Protein: CASRIQGNEQYF.

J is TRBJ2-6 and V is TRBV9; D gene uncertain. The CDR3 length is 16 residues. In germline, CDR1 is SGDLS, CDR2 YYNGEE. The ends were cut back, 0 bases at V and 7 bases at J, with 14 bases in the middle. The CDR3, as DNA: TGTGCCAGCAGCGTAGCCTTGGGGTCGGGTGCCAACGTCCTGACTTTC. This sequence encodes CASSVALGSGANVLTF.

J is TRBJ1-1 and V is TRBV10-3; the D is unclear. Germline V CDR1 and CDR2: ENHRY, SYGVKD. The ends were cut back, 6 bases at V and 0 bases at J, with 8 bases in the middle. The CDR3 spans 13 residues. CDR3 residues: CAIRVGMNTEAFF. The DNA for the CDR3 is TGTGCCATCAGGGTGGGAATGAACACTGAAGCTTTCTTT.

The chain recombines TRBV20-1 with TRBJ2-1, with a tentative D call TRBD1 (7 bases). CDR3 length: 18 residues. Germline CDR1 DFQATT, CDR2 SNEGSKA (reference sequence). The V end lost 1 base, the J end lost 3 bases, and 22 bases lay between the germline ends. The CDR3 DNA reads TGCAGTGCTAGAGGCCCCGCGGGACAGCATTCCGACTACAATGAGCAGTTCTTC. It translates to CSARGPAGQHSDYNEQFF.

For this clonotype: It may be a read error: a sequence one base away is much more abundant. The chain uses TRBV5-1 and TRBJ1-1; D possibly corresponds to TRBD1 (5 bases). From germline, CDR1 is SGHRS and CDR2 YFSETQ. V was clipped by 5 bases and J by 4 bases, with 9 bases between them. The CDR3 loop spans 12 amino acids. CDR3 DNA: TGCGCCAGCAGATCAGGGATCACTGAAGCTTTCTTT. This sequence encodes CASRSGITEAFF.

Of note for this clonotype: A much more abundant neighbour one base away suggests this may be a read error. This chain links TRBV7-9 with TRBJ2-3, with 11 bases lining up with TRBD2. The germline V gene has CDR1 SEHNR and CDR2 FQNEAQ (reference sequence). The CDR3 runs to 16 residues. This CDR3 is CASSLELAGGADTQCF. CDR3 nucleotides: TGTGCCAGCAGCTTGGAATTAGCGGGAGGGGCAGATACGCAGTGTTTT.

This clonotype occurred a few times. This rearrangement joins TRBV5-1 to TRBJ2-7, with 10 bases aligning to TRBD1. CDR3 length: 13 amino acids. Germline V gene data show CDR1 as SGHRS and CDR2 as YFSETQ. V lost 3 bases to trimming and J lost 5 bases; unmatched junction nucleotides: 2. The DNA for the CDR3 is TGCGCCAGCAGCTCGACAGGGGGCGACGAGCAGTACTTC. Translating gives CASSSTGGDEQYF.

This clonotype was counted ten times or more. The genes are TRBV3-1 and TRBJ1-1; D is possibly TRBD1 (6 bases). V gave up 4 bases and J gave up 2 bases, with 11 bases separating them. The CDR3 has 14 amino acids. The V gene's germline CDR1 is LGHDT and CDR2 YNNKEL (reference sequence). CDR3 residues: CASSPRDTNTEAFF. The CDR3 DNA sequence: TGTGCCAGCAGCCCCCGGGACACAAACACTGAAGCTTTCTTT.

This clonotype occurred many times. The chain has TRBV4-2 and TRBJ2-5; TRBD1 matches 8 bases. Germline assignment: CDR1 LGHNA and CDR2 YNFKEQ. The junction had 5 bases not matched to a gene; V was cut back by 4 bases and J by 1 base. The CDR3 spans 15 residues. CDR3 nucleotide sequence: TGTGCCAGCAGCCGAGGGACAGGCTTCCAAGAGACCCAGTACTTC. Its translation is CASSRGTGFQETQYF.

This clonotype occurred many times. J is TRBJ1-2 and V is TRBV28; unclear D gene. The germline V and J ends were trimmed by 7 bases and 0 bases, with 12 bases remaining between them. The CDR3 runs to 14 residues. In germline, CDR1 is MDHEN, CDR2 SYDVKM. In DNA, the CDR3 is TGTGCCAGCACTTCGGAGTACTCTAACTATGGCTACACCTTC. It yields the protein CASTSEYSNYGYTF.